This T cell receptor (beta chain) came from a study of blood T cell repertoires in COVID-19. Generated by immunoSEQ multiplex PCR, the TCRdb table keeps only in-frame clones and is missing some. The table includes 180,000 or so clones, about 89% detected once. V lost 9 bases and J lost 3; bases outside the gene matches: 3. Germline CDR1 MDHEN, CDR2 SYDVKM. This CDR3 contains 13 residues. The chain combines TRBV28 with TRBJ2-1; 9 bases match TRBD2. The sequencing input was peripheral blood. This clonotype was sampled from a man between 65 and 79 years old with acute or convalescent COVID-19. The CDR3 region has the DNA TGTGCCAGTAGCGGGAGAAACTACAATGAGCAGTTCTTC. It is translated as CASSGRNYNEQFF.